This is a list of T cell receptor beta chains from one sample in a study of blood T cells in healthy people across ages. TCRdb used MiXCR to reprocess the 5' RACE reads, holding one entry per CDR3 protein. The data hold hundreds of thousands of distinct CDR3 sequences, with more than 40% observed a single time. The sample consisted of blood. The receptor source for this set is a man aged 55-75 years in good health. Both conserved end residues are part of each CDR3. The D gene is left open where the match is weak. Rows give clone size only sometimes, using once, few, many, or a class for an expanded clone.

clone size | D gene | J gene | CDR3 length | V gene | CDR3 protein | CDR3 DNA
once | TRBD1 | TRBJ1-1 | 15 | TRBV6-2/TRBV6-3 | CASRISRGQLLEAFF | TGTGCCAGCAGAATTAGTAGGGGGCAGCTTCTGGAAGCTTTCTTT
few | TRBD1 | TRBJ2-4 | 15 | TRBV29-1 | CSVTGTGGGKNIQYF | TGCAGCGTCACCGGGACAGGGGGCGGCAAAAACATTCAGTACTTC
. | TRBD1 | TRBJ2-2 | 15 | TRBV10-3 | CAIRTGQADTGELFF | TGTGCCATCAGGACGGGACAGGCAGACACCGGGGAGCTGTTTTTT
few | . | TRBJ2-5 | 14 | TRBV20-1 | CSATDLRFQETQYF | TGCAGTGCTACAGACCTCAGGTTCCAAGAGACCCAGTACTTC
few | TRBD1 | TRBJ2-7 | 14 | TRBV10-3 | CAISTGTGPYEQYF | TGTGCCATCAGTACCGGGACAGGACCCTACGAGCAGTACTTC
many | . | TRBJ2-5 | 12 | TRBV29-1 | CSGGLAEETQYF | TGCAGCGGAGGACTGGCAGAAGAGACCCAGTACTTC
. | . | TRBJ2-7 | 14 | TRBV4-1 | CASSVRQDSYEQYF | TGCGCCAGCAGCGTCCGACAGGACTCCTACGAGCAGTACTTC
few | . | TRBJ2-7 | 14 | TRBV5-1 | CASSLEAGADEQYF | TGCGCCAGCAGCTTGGAGGCAGGGGCCGACGAGCAGTACTTC
few | TRBD2 | TRBJ2-7 | 13 | TRBV6-6 | CASRTGGDGEQYF | TGTGCCAGCAGAACGGGGGGTGATGGGGAGCAGTACTTC
few | TRBD1 | TRBJ1-1 | 16 | TRBV6-2/TRBV6-3 | CASSQLGQGGSTEAFF | TGTGCCAGCAGCCAGCTTGGACAGGGAGGGTCCACTGAAGCTTTCTTT
. | TRBD1 | TRBJ2-7 | 14 | TRBV11-3 | CASSFQTGMNEQYF | TGTGCCAGCAGCTTTCAGACAGGGATGAACGAGCAGTACTTC
. | TRBD1 | TRBJ2-7 | 14 | TRBV29-1 | CSVMTGSNSYEQYF | TGCAGCGTCATGACAGGGTCCAACTCCTACGAGCAGTACTTC
few | TRBD1 | TRBJ1-4 | 15 | TRBV4-3 | CASSQEGTDNEKLFF | TGCGCCAGCAGCCAAGAGGGGACAGACAATGAAAAACTGTTTTTT
once | TRBD1 | TRBJ1-1 | 13 | TRBV5-5 | CASRATGVPEAFF | TGTGCCAGCAGAGCGACAGGGGTCCCTGAAGCTTTCTTT
few | TRBD2 | TRBJ2-5 | 14 | TRBV20-1 | CSARGLAGRETQYF | TGCAGTGCTAGAGGACTAGCGGGGAGGGAGACCCAGTACTTC
few | . | TRBJ2-6 | 15 | TRBV29-1 | CSVEEEISGANVLTF | TGCAGCGTTGAAGAAGAGATCTCTGGGGCCAACGTCCTGACTTTC
. | . | TRBJ2-5 | 13 | TRBV2 | CASSVLREETQYF | TGTGCCAGCAGTGTTCTAAGGGAAGAGACCCAGTACTTC
. | TRBD1 | TRBJ1-1 | 15 | TRBV5-1 | CASSPGQGAGTEAFF | TGCGCCAGCAGCCCAGGACAGGGGGCGGGCACTGAAGCTTTCTTT
. | TRBD2 | TRBJ2-3 | 17 | TRBV24-1 | CATSDFGKRGGTDTQYF | TGTGCCACCAGTGATTTCGGAAAGCGGGGGGGCACAGATACGCAGTATTTT
few | . | TRBJ2-3 | 12 | TRBV15 | CATSRQLDTQYF | TGTGCCACCAGCAGACAACTTGATACGCAGTATTTT
. | TRBD1 | TRBJ2-7 | 16 | TRBV6-1 | CASSDSGTGGTYEQYF | TGTGCCAGCAGTGATTCCGGGACAGGGGGGACCTACGAGCAGTACTTC
. | . | TRBJ1-5 | 14 | TRBV27 | CASSQNADNQPQHF | TGTGCCAGCAGCCAAAATGCGGATAATCAGCCCCAGCATTTT
. | TRBD1 | TRBJ2-7 | 15 | TRBV11-2 | CASSITGAVTYEQYF | TGTGCCAGCAGCATCACAGGGGCCGTTACCTACGAGCAGTACTTC
. | TRBD2 | TRBJ2-5 | 17 | TRBV7-8 | CASSPIRSGLARGPKYF | TGTGCCAGCAGCCCCATACGATCCGGACTAGCCCGGGGCCCCAAGTACTTC
. | . | TRBJ1-2 | 13 | TRBV12-3/TRBV12-4 | CASTLGAGTGYTF | TGTGCCAGCACCCTCGGCGCAGGGACGGGCTACACCTTC
. | . | TRBJ2-5 | 13 | TRBV5-6 | CASSFGGERSQYF | TGTGCCAGCAGCTTTGGGGGAGAGCGGTCCCAGTACTTC
. | . | TRBJ2-2 | 15 | TRBV6-2/TRBV6-3 | CASLTPDRDTGELFF | TGTGCCAGCTTAACCCCGGACAGAGACACCGGGGAGCTGTTTTTT
. | TRBD1 | TRBJ2-7 | 14 | TRBV4-3 | CASSRRTGLDEQYF | TGCGCCAGCAGCCGCAGGACAGGACTTGACGAGCAGTACTTC
. | . | TRBJ2-7 | 14 | TRBV5-1 | CASSRDGRFSEQYF | TGCGCCAGCAGCCGGGACGGAAGATTCTCCGAGCAGTACTTC
. | . | TRBJ2-7 | 14 | TRBV5-1 | CASSLLDKSYEQYF | TGCGCCAGCAGCTTGTTGGACAAGTCCTACGAGCAGTACTTC
. | . | TRBJ1-1 | 13 | TRBV5-1 | CANSFNDFTEAFF | TGCGCCAACAGCTTCAATGACTTCACTGAAGCTTTCTTT
many | TRBD1 | TRBJ1-2 | 15 | TRBV9 | CASSPQGQLSYGYTF | TGTGCCAGCAGCCCGCAGGGACAGCTAAGCTATGGCTACACCTTC
. | TRBD2 | TRBJ2-5 | 18 | TRBV13 | CASSLGSGTSGQKKTQYF | TGTGCCAGCAGCTTAGGAAGCGGGACTAGCGGGCAGAAGAAGACCCAGTACTTC
once | . | TRBJ2-5 | 13 | TRBV29-1 | CSVGLGGGGTQYF | TGCAGCGTCGGATTGGGGGGTGGAGGGACCCAGTACTTC
. | . | TRBJ2-1 | 16 | TRBV29-1 | CSVVYHSNRSYNEQFF | TGCAGCGTTGTATATCACTCTAACCGCTCCTACAATGAGCAGTTCTTC
few | TRBD1 | TRBJ2-5 | 16 | TRBV7-9 | CASSLRTGPRQETQYF | TGTGCCAGCAGCTTAAGGACAGGACCTAGACAAGAGACCCAGTACTTC
. | . | TRBJ1-1 | 13 | TRBV27 | CASSLNGPTGAFF | TGTGCCAGCAGTTTAAACGGCCCAACAGGGGCTTTCTTT